This paragraph reports one T cell receptor (beta chain). The data belong to a study of blood T cell repertoires in COVID-19. Study background: Spain, Italy and the United States supplied samples that represented acute and convalescent COVID-19. The analysed material was cDNA or gDNA that came from T cells, B-cell-depleted T cells, or PBMCs.

CDR1 is SNHLY, CDR2 FYNNEI, per germline. The germline V and J ends were trimmed by 4 bases and 4 bases, with 13 bases remaining between them. The CDR3 contains 14 residues. Per the authors' pipeline: Nucleated cell number was recorded as an estimate derived from reference gene primer amplification. Profiling relied on immunoSEQ multiplex PCR, and the TCRdb table lists in-frame clones only, not all of them. V and J calls and clone size are those listed in that table; D and trimming were worked out from the DNA. In the table there are some 130,000 clones, 78% of which are singletons. The chain uses TRBV2 and TRBJ1-2; D possibly corresponds to TRBD1 (6 bases). Sequences were obtained from peripheral blood. The receptor comes from a man aged 60 to 69 who had recovered from COVID-19. The CDR3 region has the DNA TGTGCCAGCAGTGCTCCTGACAGGATCTATGGCTACACCTTC. It is translated as CASSAPDRIYGYTF. Drawing the rest from reference TRBV2 and TRBJ1-2, the complete variable domain is EPEVTQTPSHQVTQMGQEVILRCVPISNHLYFYWYRQILGQKVEFLVSFYNNEISEKSEIFDDQFSVERPDGSNFTLKIRSTKLEDSAMYFCASSAPDRIYGYTFGSGTRLTVV.